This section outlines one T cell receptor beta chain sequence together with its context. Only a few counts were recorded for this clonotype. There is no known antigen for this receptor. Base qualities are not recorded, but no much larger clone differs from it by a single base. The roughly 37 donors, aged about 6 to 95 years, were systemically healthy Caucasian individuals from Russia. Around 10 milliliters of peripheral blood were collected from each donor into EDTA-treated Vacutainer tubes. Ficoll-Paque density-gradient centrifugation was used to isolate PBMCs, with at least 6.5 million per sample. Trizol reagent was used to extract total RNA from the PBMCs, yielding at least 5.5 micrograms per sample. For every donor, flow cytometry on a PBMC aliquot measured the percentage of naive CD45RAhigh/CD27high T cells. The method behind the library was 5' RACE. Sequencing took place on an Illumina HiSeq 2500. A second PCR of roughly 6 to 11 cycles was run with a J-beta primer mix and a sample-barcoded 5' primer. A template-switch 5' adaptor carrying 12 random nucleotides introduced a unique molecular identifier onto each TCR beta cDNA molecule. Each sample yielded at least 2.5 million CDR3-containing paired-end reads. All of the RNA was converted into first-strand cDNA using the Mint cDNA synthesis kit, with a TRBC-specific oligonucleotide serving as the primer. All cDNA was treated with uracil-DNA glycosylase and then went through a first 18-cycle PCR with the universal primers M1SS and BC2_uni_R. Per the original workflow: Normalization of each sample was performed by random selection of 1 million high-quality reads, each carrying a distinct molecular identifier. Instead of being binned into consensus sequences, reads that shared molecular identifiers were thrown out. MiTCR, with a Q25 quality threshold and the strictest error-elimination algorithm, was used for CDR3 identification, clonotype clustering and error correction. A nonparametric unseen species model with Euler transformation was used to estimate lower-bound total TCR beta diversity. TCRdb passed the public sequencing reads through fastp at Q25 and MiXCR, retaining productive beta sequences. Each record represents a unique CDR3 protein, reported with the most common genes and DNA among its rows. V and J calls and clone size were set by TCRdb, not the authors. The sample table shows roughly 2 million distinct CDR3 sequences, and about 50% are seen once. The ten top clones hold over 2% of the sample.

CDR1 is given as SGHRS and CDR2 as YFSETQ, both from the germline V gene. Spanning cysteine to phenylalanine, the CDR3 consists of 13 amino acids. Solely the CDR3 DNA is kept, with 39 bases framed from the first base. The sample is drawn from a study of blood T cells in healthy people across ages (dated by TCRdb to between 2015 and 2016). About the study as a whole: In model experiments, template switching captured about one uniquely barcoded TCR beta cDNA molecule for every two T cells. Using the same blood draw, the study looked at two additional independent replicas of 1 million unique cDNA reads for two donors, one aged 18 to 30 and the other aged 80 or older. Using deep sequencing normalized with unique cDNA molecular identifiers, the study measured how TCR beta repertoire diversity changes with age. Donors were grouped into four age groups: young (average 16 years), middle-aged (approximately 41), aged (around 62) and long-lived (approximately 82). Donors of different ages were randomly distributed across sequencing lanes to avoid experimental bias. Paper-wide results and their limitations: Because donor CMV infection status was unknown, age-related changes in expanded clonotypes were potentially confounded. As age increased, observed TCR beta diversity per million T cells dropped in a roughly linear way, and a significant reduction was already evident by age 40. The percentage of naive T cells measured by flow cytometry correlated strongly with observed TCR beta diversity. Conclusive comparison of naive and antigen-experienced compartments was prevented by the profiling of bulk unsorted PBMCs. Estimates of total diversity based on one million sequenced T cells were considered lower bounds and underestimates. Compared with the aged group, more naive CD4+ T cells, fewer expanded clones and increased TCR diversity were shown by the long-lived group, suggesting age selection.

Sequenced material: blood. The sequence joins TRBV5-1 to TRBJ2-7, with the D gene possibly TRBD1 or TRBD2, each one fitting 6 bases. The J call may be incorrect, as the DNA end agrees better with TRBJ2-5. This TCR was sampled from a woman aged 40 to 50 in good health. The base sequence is TGCGCCAGCAGCTGGGGGGCTCCGGAGACCCAGTACTTC. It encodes CASSWGAPETQYF.